Following are 16 T cell receptor beta chains from one sample sequenced in a study of technical replicates of blood from several donors. Clones were sequenced by immunoSEQ multiplex PCR, and TCRdb holds only the in-frame ones, with some missing. The table records tens of thousands of clones, roughly 95% of them present only once. The sequenced sample consisted of T cells isolated from PBMCs. The origin of the receptors is a human donor in good health.

DNA of the CDR3: TGTGCCAGCACCCGGAGGGGTTTAGGGGCCTACGAGCAGTACTTC. Translation: CASTRRGLGAYEQYF. The J gene is TRBJ2-7, the V gene TRBV28; perhaps TRBD2 as D (6 bases). V was clipped by 7 bases and J by 2 bases, with 18 bases between them. In germline, CDR1 is MDHEN, CDR2 SYDVKM. CDR3 size: 15 residues.

A single count supports this clone. The V call is TRBV18, the J call TRBJ1-2; no clear D gene. Trimming pared 2 bases from V and 0 bases from J, leaving 13 bases between. Germline V gene sequence: CDR1 KGHSH, CDR2 LQKENI. The CDR3 extends over 16 amino acids. The CDR3: CASSPERVMSNYGYTF. The CDR3 DNA reads TGTGCCAGCTCACCAGAGAGGGTAATGTCTAACTATGGCTACACCTTC. The variable domain in full, with the rest retrieved from reference TRBV18 and TRBJ1-2, is NAGVMQNPRHLVRRRGQEARLRCSPMKGHSHVYWYRQLPEEGLKFMVYLQKENIIDESGMPKERFSAEFPKEGPSILRIQQVVRGDSAAYFCASSPERVMSNYGYTFGSGTRLTVV.

The chain recombines TRBV6-5 with TRBJ2-1; D might be TRBD2 (6 bases). Germline-derived CDR1 and CDR2 are MNHEY and SVGAGI. The CDR3 totals 14 residues. V dropped 6 bases and J dropped 1 base, with 10 bases sitting between them. The CDR3 DNA is TGTGCCAGCAGGGCTCGGGGGTCCTACAATGAGCAGTTCTTC. Translated, it gives CASRARGSYNEQFF.

This rearrangement joins TRBV10-3 to TRBJ1-1, with D unresolved. Germline lookup yields CDR1 ENHRY and CDR2 SYGVKD. The CDR3 is 13 amino acids. Trimming stripped 3 bases from V and 1 base from J, with 6 bases between. The CDR3 here is CAISEARNTEAFF. The CDR3 DNA is TGTGCCATCAGTGAAGCCCGGAACACTGAAGCTTTCTTT.

The rearrangement links TRBV6-1 to TRBJ1-1; 10 nucleotides match TRBD1. This CDR3 spans 14 amino acids. CDR1 and CDR2 (germline): MNHNS, SASEGT. V lost 3 bases, J lost 5 bases, and 3 bases stayed unmatched. This CDR3 is CASSETGGGTEAFF. DNA of the CDR3: TGTGCCAGCAGTGAGACAGGGGGCGGAACTGAAGCTTTCTTT.

This clone came up once. V usage is TRBV6-1 and J usage is TRBJ1-2, with TRBD1 matching 11 bases. Germline CDR1 and CDR2: MNHNS and SASEGT. Trimming removed 4 bases from V and 12 bases from J; junction bases left unmatched: 10. The CDR3 contains 14 residues. CDR3 in amino acids: CASSGTGGHGVDTF. For the CDR3, the DNA is TGTGCCAGCAGTGGGACAGGGGGCCATGGGGTTGACACCTTC.

The chain has TRBV2 and TRBJ1-2; TRBD1 matches at 9 bases. The V gene's germline CDR1 is SNHLY and CDR2 FYNNEI. The CDR3 contains 15 residues. V lost 5 bases, J lost 3 bases, and 7 bases stayed unmatched. CDR3 protein: CASSRTGVVDYGYTF. The CDR3 DNA reads as TGTGCCAGCAGTAGGACAGGGGTCGTAGACTATGGCTACACCTTC.

The CDR3 DNA is TGTGCCAGCAGTCAGACAGCATTCTATGGCTACACCTTC. It is translated as CASSQTAFYGYTF. J is TRBJ1-2 and V is TRBV27; TRBD1 might be the D (5 bases). V lost 5 bases, J lost 4 bases, and 11 bases lay in between. The CDR3 runs to 13 residues. Germline V gene data show CDR1 as MNHEY and CDR2 as SMNVEV (reference sequence).

The chain combines TRBV5-1 with TRBJ1-1; D call uncertain. The V end was cut by 2 bases, the J end by 1 base, with 6 bases between. CDR3 length equals 13 residues. The germline gives CDR1 SGHRS, CDR2 YFSETQ. CDR3 coding DNA: TGCGCCAGCAGCTTCGAGCAGAACACTGAAGCTTTCTTT. It is translated as CASSFEQNTEAFF.

The rearrangement links TRBV5-7 to TRBJ1-2; 8 positions match TRBD1. TRBV5-7 is marked as an open reading frame, function uncertain. The V gene end was trimmed by 0 bases and the J gene end by 4 bases; junction bases not matched to a gene: 5. The CDR3 totals 15 residues. The CDR3: CASSLAQGDGYGYTF. CDR3 sequence (DNA): TGTGCCAGCAGCTTGGCACAGGGGGACGGCTATGGCTACACCTTC.

This clone has only one observation. V and J are TRBV19 and TRBJ2-7; no clear D gene. The CDR3 covers 11 residues. The germline V and J ends were trimmed by 10 bases and 0 bases, with 7 bases remaining between them. Germline V lookup: CDR1 LNHDA, CDR2 SQIVND (reference sequence). This CDR3 reads CATKSSYEQYF. CDR3 bases: TGTGCCACGAAGAGCTCCTACGAGCAGTACTTC.

This sequence joins TRBV1 and TRBJ2-5; the table's TRBD2 call for D was not verified on the DNA. TRBV1 is described as a pseudogene. This CDR3 is built from 16 residues. Here the CDR3 reads CTSRPLSAGGMKTQYF. In nucleotides, the CDR3 is TGCACCAGCAGACCCTTGTCTGCGGGGGGGATGAAGACCCAGTACTTC.

The chain links TRBV28 to TRBJ1-5; 9 nucleotides agree with TRBD1. Germline assignment: CDR1 MDHEN and CDR2 SYDVKM. The junction had 6 bases not matched to a gene; V was cut back by 3 bases and J by 6 bases. This CDR3 is 15 amino acids long. This CDR3 is CASSLPTGGRQPQHF. In DNA, the CDR3 is TGTGCCAGCAGTTTGCCCACAGGGGGCCGTCAGCCCCAGCATTTT. The full variable domain, its missing parts supplied by reference TRBV28 and TRBJ1-5, is DVKVTQSSRYLVKRTGEKVFLECVQDMDHENMFWYRQDPGLGLRLIYFSYDVKMKEKGDIPEGYSVSREKKERFSLILESASTNQTSMYLCASSLPTGGRQPQHFGDGTRLSIL.

This clone was detected a few times. The chain employs TRBV28 and TRBJ2-2; 11 nucleotides align to TRBD1. V trimming: 6 bases; J trimming: 6 bases; junction bases outside the gene matches: 6. This CDR3 is built from 15 residues. Germline CDR1 reads MDHEN; CDR2 reads SYDVKM. This chain's CDR3 is CASRGQGVVPGELFF. DNA for the CDR3: TGTGCCAGCAGGGGACAGGGGGTTGTGCCCGGGGAGCTGTTTTTT. The variable domain in full, completed from reference TRBV28 and TRBJ2-2, reads DVKVTQSSRYLVKRTGEKVFLECVQDMDHENMFWYRQDPGLGLRLIYFSYDVKMKEKGDIPEGYSVSREKKERFSLILESASTNQTSMYLCASRGQGVVPGELFFGEGSRLTVL.

The rearrangement joins TRBV19 to TRBJ1-5, with D maybe TRBD1 (6 bases). Germline V lookup: CDR1 LNHDA, CDR2 SQIVND (reference sequence). This CDR3 is 16 amino acids long. The germline V and J ends were trimmed by 6 bases and 5 bases, with 20 bases remaining between them. Written as DNA, the CDR3 is TGTGCCAGTAGCCCCTTCAGGGGAAAAATATATCAGCCCCAGCATTTT. Translating it yields CASSPFRGKIYQPQHF.

The chain carries TRBV9 and TRBJ1-1, with D perhaps matching TRBD1 (5 bases). V lost 0 bases, J lost 5 bases, and 17 bases lay in between. CDR3 size: 16 residues. Germline values: CDR1 SGDLS, CDR2 YYNGEE. CDR3 sequence (DNA): TGTGCCAGCAGCGTAGTCGCACCTGATCGGGGGACTGAAGCTTTCTTT. It specifies CASSVVAPDRGTEAFF. The full variable domain, completed using reference TRBV9 and TRBJ1-1, is DSGVTQTPKHLITATGQRVTLRCSPRSGDLSVYWYQQSLDQGLQFLIQYYNGEERAKGNILERFSAQQFPDLHSELNLSSLELGDSALYFCASSVVAPDRGTEAFFGQGTRLTVV.